Below are 9 T cell receptor beta chains sequenced from a single sample in a study of CD8+ T cells in alopecia areata. Treatment denoted: oral pan-JAK inhibitor, 5-10 mg twice daily. TCR sequencing used cDNA made by reverse transcription of extracted RNA. The table came from immunoSEQ multiplex PCR; TCRdb's copy has only in-frame clones and leaves some out. The sample lists under 200,000 clones, roughly 65% seen once, with roughly 0.85% in the top ten. The sample here was CD4+ T cells sorted from blood, taken at week 4, from a patient treated with tofacitinib. The receptors here all came from a human donor with alopecia areata.

This clone was detected once. The chain recombines TRBV18 with TRBJ2-3; no definite D call. The CDR3 runs 11 residues. Trimming stripped 5 bases from V and 2 bases from J, with 2 bases between. Germline V gene sequence: CDR1 KGHSH, CDR2 LQKENI. CDR3 residues: CASSTTDTQYF. DNA of the CDR3: TGTGCCAGCTCAACCACAGATACGCAGTATTTT.

Points on this clone: This sample also contains other DNA sequences that code for the same CDR3. The rearrangement uses TRBV25-1 and TRBJ2-7; D is uncertain. This CDR3 has 11 amino acids. Germline-derived CDR1 and CDR2 are MGHDK and SYGVNS. V was cut by 4 bases and J by 2 bases, with 3 bases left in between. The CDR3, as DNA: TGTGCCAGCAGTGGTGCCTACGAGCAGTACTTC. Its protein product is CASSGAYEQYF.

V is TRBV7-6 and J is TRBJ2-3, with D uncertain. Per germline, CDR1 SGHVS and CDR2 FNYEAQ. V lost 5 bases and J 1 base, leaving 7 bases between the germline ends. CDR3 length equals 13 residues. CDR3 sequence: CASSKAGTDTQYF. The DNA for the CDR3 is TGTGCCAGCAGCAAGGCAGGCACAGATACGCAGTATTTT.

The chain combines TRBV7-9 with TRBJ2-1; weak D call: TRBD1 (6 bases). V was shortened by 4 bases and J by 2 bases, with 12 bases between the two germline ends. CDR3 size: 15 residues. The germline V gene encodes CDR1 SEHNR and CDR2 FQNEAQ (reference sequence). The CDR3 DNA reads TGTGCCAGCAGCTCTAGGGGGAATCCCTACAATGAGCAGTTCTTC. This encodes CASSSRGNPYNEQFF.

This sequence joins TRBV15 and TRBJ2-5; the match to TRBD2 covers 8 bases. This CDR3 contains 16 residues. The J segment lost 2 bases and the V segment lost 1 base, leaving 6 bases of the junction unmatched. CDR1 is LNHNV and CDR2 is YYDKDF in the germline V gene (reference sequence). DNA for the CDR3: TGTGCCACCAGCAGAGGGGGAGCGGGGGCGCAAGAGACCCAGTACTTC. Its protein is CATSRGGAGAQETQYF.

V gene TRBV29-1 combines with J gene TRBJ2-5; possible D gene TRBD2, 5 bases. The germline V gene has CDR1 SQVTM and CDR2 ANQGSEA. Between the trimmed V and J ends, which lost 7 bases and 3 bases, there was a span of 9 bases. CDR3 size: 11 residues. The CDR3 region has the DNA TGCAGCGGGGAGAACGAAGAGACCCAGTACTTC. This sequence encodes CSGENEETQYF.

As for this clone: Other DNA sequences of this sample code for an identical CDR3. V gene TRBV29-1 combines with J gene TRBJ2-7, with 8 bases aligning to TRBD1. This CDR3 spans 12 amino acids. CDR1 is SQVTM, CDR2 ANQGSEA, per germline. V was clipped by 7 bases and J by 4 bases; unmatched bases: 6. This CDR3 is CSAGQGSYEQYF. CDR3 sequence (DNA): TGCAGCGCCGGACAGGGATCGTACGAGCAGTACTTC.

The chain employs TRBV15 and TRBJ2-1; D is unclear. The V end was cut by 1 base, the J end by 8 bases, with 6 bases between. Germline V lookup: CDR1 LNHNV, CDR2 YYDKDF (reference sequence). The CDR3 is 12 residues long. CDR3 in DNA: TGTGCCACCAGCAGAGCTGGCTATGAGCAGTTCTTC. It codes for CATSRAGYEQFF.

The CDR3 here is CASSLSLTQSNEQFF. Written as DNA, the CDR3 is TGTGCCAGCAGCCTTAGTTTGACCCAATCCAATGAGCAGTTCTTC. The chain carries TRBV7-8 and TRBJ2-1; D is unresolved. Germline V gives CDR1 SGHVS, CDR2 FQNEAQ. V lost 5 bases, J lost 6 bases, and 17 bases lay in between. The CDR3 consists of 15 residues.